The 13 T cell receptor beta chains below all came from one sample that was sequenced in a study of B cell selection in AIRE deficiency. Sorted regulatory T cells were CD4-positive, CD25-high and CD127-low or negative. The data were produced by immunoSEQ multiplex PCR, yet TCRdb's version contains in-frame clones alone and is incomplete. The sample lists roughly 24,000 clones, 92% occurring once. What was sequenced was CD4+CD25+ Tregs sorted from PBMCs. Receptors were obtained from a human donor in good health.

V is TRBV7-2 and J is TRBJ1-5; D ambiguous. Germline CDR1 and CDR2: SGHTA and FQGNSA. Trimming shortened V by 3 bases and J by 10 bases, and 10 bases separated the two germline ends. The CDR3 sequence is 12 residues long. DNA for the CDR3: TGTGCCAGCAGCTTTGATTTATCCCCCCAGCATTTT. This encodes CASSFDLSPQHF.

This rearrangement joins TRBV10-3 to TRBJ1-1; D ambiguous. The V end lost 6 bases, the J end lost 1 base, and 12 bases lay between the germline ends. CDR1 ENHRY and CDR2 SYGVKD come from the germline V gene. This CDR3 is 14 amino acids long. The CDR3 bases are TGTGCCATCAGGGGCAGGCTATCGAACACTGAAGCTTTCTTT. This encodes CAIRGRLSNTEAFF.

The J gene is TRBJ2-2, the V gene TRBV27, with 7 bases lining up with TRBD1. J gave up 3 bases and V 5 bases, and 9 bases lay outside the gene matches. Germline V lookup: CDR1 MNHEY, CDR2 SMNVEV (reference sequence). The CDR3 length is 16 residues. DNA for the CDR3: TGTGCCAGCAGTCTTAGGGGGCTCTTGGACACCGGGGAGCTGTTTTTT. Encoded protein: CASSLRGLLDTGELFF.

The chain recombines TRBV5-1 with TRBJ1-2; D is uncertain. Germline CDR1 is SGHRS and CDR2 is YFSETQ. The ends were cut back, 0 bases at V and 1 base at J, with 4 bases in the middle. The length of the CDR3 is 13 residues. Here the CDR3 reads CASSLEGNYGYTF. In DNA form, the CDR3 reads TGCGCCAGCAGCTTGGAGGGTAACTATGGCTACACCTTC.

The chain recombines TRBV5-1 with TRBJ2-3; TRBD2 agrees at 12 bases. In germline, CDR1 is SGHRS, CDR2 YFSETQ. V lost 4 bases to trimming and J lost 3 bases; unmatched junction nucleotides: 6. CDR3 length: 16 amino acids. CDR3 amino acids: CASSVGLAGTTDTQYF. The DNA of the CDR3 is TGCGCCAGCAGCGTTGGACTAGCGGGGACGACAGATACGCAGTATTTT.

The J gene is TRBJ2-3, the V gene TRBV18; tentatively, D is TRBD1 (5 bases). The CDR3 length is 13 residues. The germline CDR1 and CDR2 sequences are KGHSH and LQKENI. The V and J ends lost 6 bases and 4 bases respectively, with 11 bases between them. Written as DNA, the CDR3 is TGTGCCAGCTCTCGGGCAGGGTCAGATACGCAGTATTTT. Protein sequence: CASSRAGSDTQYF.

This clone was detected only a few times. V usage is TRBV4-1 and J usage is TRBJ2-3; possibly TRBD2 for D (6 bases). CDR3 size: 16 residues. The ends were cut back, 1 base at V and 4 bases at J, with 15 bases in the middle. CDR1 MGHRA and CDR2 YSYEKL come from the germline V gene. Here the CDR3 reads CASSQGWGDAADTQYF. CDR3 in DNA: TGCGCCAGCAGCCAAGGGTGGGGGGACGCGGCAGATACGCAGTATTTT.

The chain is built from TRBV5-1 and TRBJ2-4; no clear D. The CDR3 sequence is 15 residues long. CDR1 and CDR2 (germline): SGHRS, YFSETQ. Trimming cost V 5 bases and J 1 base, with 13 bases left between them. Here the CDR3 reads CASRTSPTAKNIQYF. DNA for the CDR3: TGCGCCAGCAGAACAAGCCCCACGGCCAAAAACATTCAGTACTTC.

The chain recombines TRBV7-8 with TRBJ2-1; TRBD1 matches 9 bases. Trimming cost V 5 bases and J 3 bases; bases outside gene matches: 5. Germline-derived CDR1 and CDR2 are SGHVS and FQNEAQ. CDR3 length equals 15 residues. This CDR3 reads CASSGRDRVYNEQFF. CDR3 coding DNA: TGTGCCAGCAGCGGCCGGGACAGGGTCTACAATGAGCAGTTCTTC.

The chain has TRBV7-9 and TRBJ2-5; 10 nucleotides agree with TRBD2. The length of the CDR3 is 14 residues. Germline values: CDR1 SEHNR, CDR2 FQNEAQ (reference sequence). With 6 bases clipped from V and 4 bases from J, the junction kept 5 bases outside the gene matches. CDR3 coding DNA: TGTGCCAGCAGGAAGCGGGGGGGCCGAGAGACCCAGTACTTC. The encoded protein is CASRKRGGRETQYF. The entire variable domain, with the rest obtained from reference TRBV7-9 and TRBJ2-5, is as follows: DTGVSQNPRHKITKRGQNVTFRCDPISEHNRLYWYRQTLGQGPEFLTYFQNEAQLEKSRLLSDRFSAERPKGSFSTLEIQRTEQGDSAMYLCASRKRGGRETQYFGPGTRLLVL.

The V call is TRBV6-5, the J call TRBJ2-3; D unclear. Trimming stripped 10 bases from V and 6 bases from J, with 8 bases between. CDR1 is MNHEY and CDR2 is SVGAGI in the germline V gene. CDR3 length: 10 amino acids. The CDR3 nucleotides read TGTGCCAACTTGGGGGATACGCAGTATTTT. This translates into CANLGDTQYF.

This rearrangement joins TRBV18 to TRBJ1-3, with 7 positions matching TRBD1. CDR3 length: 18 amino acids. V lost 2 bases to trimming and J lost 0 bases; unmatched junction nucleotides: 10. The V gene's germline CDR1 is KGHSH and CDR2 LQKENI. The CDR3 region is CASSPITTGVSSGNTIYF. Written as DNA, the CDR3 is TGTGCCAGCTCACCAATAACCACAGGGGTGAGCTCTGGAAACACCATATATTTT. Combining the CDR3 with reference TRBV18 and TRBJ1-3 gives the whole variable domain NAGVMQNPRHLVRRRGQEARLRCSPMKGHSHVYWYRQLPEEGLKFMVYLQKENIIDESGMPKERFSAEFPKEGPSILRIQQVVRGDSAAYFCASSPITTGVSSGNTIYFGEGSWLTVV.

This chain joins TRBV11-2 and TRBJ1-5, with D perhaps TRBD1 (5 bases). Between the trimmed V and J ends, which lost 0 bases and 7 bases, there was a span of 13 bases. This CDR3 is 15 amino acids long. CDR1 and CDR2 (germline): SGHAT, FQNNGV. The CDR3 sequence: CASSLDGGHGQPQHF. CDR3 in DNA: TGTGCCAGCAGCTTAGATGGAGGACACGGGCAGCCCCAGCATTTT.